This entry features one T cell receptor beta chain sequence. The CDR3 covers 14 residues. V lost 1 base and J 11 bases, leaving 14 bases between the germline ends. Germline loops: CDR1 SGHTA, CDR2 FQGNSA. The source of the sample is a study of T-cell reconstitution after alpha-beta-depleted transplantation in children. Unique molecular identifiers were incorporated when the TCRbeta library was constructed. TCRdb processed the PCR reads anew with MiXCR; each CDR3 protein has one entry. The sample includes hundreds of thousands of distinct CDR3 sequences, around 17% seen only once; the top ten take approximately 1%.

The source of this sequence is a human donor who donated a stem cell graft to a child with acute myeloid leukemia. The chain is built from TRBV7-2 and TRBJ1-4; D is unclear. This specimen was PBMCs from the stem cell graft donor, taken from the stem cell graft. CDR3 sequence: CASSLEIPTDKLFF. In DNA form, the CDR3 reads TGTGCCAGCAGCTTAGAAATCCCGACCGATAAACTGTTTTTT.